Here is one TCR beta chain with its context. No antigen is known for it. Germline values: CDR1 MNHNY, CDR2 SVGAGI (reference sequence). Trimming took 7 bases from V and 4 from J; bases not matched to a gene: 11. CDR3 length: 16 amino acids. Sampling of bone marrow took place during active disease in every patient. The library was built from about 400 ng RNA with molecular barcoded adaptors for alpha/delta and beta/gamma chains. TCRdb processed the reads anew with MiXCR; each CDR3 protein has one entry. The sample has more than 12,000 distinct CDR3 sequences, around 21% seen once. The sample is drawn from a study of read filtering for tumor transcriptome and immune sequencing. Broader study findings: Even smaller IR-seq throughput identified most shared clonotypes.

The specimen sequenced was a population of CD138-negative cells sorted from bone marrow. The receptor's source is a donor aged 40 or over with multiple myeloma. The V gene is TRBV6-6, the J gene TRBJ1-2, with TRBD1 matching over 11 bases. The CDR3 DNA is TGTGCCAGCAATCCGGACAGGGGGCACTTTGGCTATGGCTACACCTTC. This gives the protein CASNPDRGHFGYGYTF.